This entry lists 9 T cell receptor beta chains sequenced from one sample in a study of OX40 agonist ivuxolimab in advanced cancers. Assay: immunoSEQ multiplex PCR; the TCRdb copy retains only in-frame clones and omits some. In the table there are approximately 47,000 clones, more than 70% of which are singletons. The source material was CD4+ or CD8+ T cells sorted from blood, sampled in a trial of the OX40 agonist ivuxolimab. The receptors stem from an adult with an advanced solid tumor such as melanoma, head and neck, liver or kidney cancer.

The chain carries TRBV5-1 and TRBJ2-1; 10 nucleotides align to TRBD2. Trimming at V came to 3 bases and at J to 8 bases, leaving 20 bases not matched to a gene. There are 19 residues in the CDR3. Looked up from germline, CDR1 is SGHRS and CDR2 is YFSETQ. This CDR3 is CASSSLTSGLSWGVDEQFF. The CDR3 DNA sequence: TGCGCCAGCAGCTCCTTGACTAGCGGGCTGTCTTGGGGGGTGGATGAGCAGTTCTTC.

The sample holds a few counts of this clone. The chain employs TRBV19 and TRBJ1-4; TRBD1 matches at 9 bases. Germline CDR1 reads LNHDA; CDR2 reads SQIVND (reference sequence). This CDR3 contains 15 residues. V trimming: 4 bases; J trimming: 7 bases; junction bases outside the gene matches: 7. The CDR3 coding sequence is TGTGCCAGTAGTAACCTACAGGGGGCCGGTGAAAAACTGTTTTTT. It translates to CASSNLQGAGEKLFF.

This chain uses TRBV30 with TRBJ2-5; D perhaps matches TRBD1 (5 bases). The CDR3 totals 15 residues. Germline V gene data show CDR1 as GTSNPN and CDR2 as SVGIG (reference sequence). Trimming removed 1 base from V and 1 base from J, with 13 bases in between. The CDR3 bases are TGTGCCTGGAGTGCTGCCCGGACAATCCAAGAGACCCAGTACTTC. This codes for CAWSAARTIQETQYF.

In the case of this clone: The sample carries other DNA sequences with the same CDR3. V and J are TRBV4-2 and TRBJ2-3; 9 nucleotides agree with TRBD2. CDR1 is LGHNA, CDR2 YNFKEQ, per germline. The CDR3 spans 15 residues. J gave up 3 bases and V 0 bases, and 1 base lay outside the gene matches. The DNA of the CDR3 is TGTGCCAGCAGCCAAGATAGCGGGGGTACAGATACGCAGTATTTT. This encodes CASSQDSGGTDTQYF.

The chain recombines TRBV19 with TRBJ2-7, with a tentative D call TRBD2 (5 bases). The CDR3 spans 14 residues. Germline V gives CDR1 LNHDA, CDR2 SQIVND (reference sequence). Trimming pared 5 bases from V and 0 bases from J, leaving 11 bases between. CDR3: CASSQRHSSYEQYF. For the CDR3, the DNA is TGTGCCAGTAGTCAGCGGCACAGCTCCTACGAGCAGTACTTC.

This chain joins TRBV18 and TRBJ2-5; TRBD1 might be the D (6 bases). Trimming shortened V by 5 bases and J by 1 base, and 11 bases separated the two germline ends. Germline CDR1 KGHSH, CDR2 LQKENI. CDR3 size: 14 residues. The chain's CDR3 is CASSKQGVQETQYF. Here the CDR3 DNA reads TGTGCCAGCTCAAAACAGGGAGTCCAAGAGACCCAGTACTTC. The full variable domain, completed using reference TRBV18 and TRBJ2-5, is NAGVMQNPRHLVRRRGQEARLRCSPMKGHSHVYWYRQLPEEGLKFMVYLQKENIIDESGMPKERFSAEFPKEGPSILRIQQVVRGDSAAYFCASSKQGVQETQYFGPGTRLLVL.

The chain uses TRBV5-5 and TRBJ1-1; no clear D gene. This CDR3 contains 14 residues. The V gene's germline CDR1 is SGHKS and CDR2 YYEKEE (reference sequence). The V gene lost 2 bases and the J gene lost 0 bases, with 8 bases spanning the gap. CDR3 sequence: CASSFTAMNTEAFF. The CDR3 nucleotides are TGTGCCAGCAGCTTTACAGCTATGAACACTGAAGCTTTCTTT.

The rearrangement links TRBV18 to TRBJ1-1; D ambiguous. Per germline, CDR1 KGHSH and CDR2 LQKENI. The V end was cut by 6 bases, the J end by 4 bases, with 21 bases between. There are 16 residues in the CDR3. CDR3 bases: TGTGCCAGCTCGCAAGGTAGGGCCGAATTAGTCACTGAAGCTTTCTTT. Amino acids: CASSQGRAELVTEAFF.

This sequence joins TRBV4-2 and TRBJ2-3; 9 nucleotides match TRBD2. This CDR3 has 18 residues. Germline assignment: CDR1 LGHNA and CDR2 YNFKEQ. J was trimmed by 0 bases and V by 9 bases; bases with no gene match: 16. DNA for the CDR3: TGTGCCAGGGGGCGACTAGCGGTATGGACTCCTAGCACAGATACGCAGTATTTT. Its translation is CARGRLAVWTPSTDTQYF.